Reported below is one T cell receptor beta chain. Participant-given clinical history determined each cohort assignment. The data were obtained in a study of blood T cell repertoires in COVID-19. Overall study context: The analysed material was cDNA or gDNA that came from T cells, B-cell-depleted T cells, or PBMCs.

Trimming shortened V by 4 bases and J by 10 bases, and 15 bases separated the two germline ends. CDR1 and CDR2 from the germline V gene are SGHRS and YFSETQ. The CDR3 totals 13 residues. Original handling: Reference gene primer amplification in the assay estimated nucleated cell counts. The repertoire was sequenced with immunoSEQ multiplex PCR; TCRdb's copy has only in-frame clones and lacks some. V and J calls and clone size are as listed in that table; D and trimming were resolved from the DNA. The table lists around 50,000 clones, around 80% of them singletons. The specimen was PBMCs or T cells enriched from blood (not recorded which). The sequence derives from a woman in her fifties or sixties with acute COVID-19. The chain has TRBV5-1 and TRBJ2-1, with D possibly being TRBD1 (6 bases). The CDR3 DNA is TGCGCCAGCAGCGTACAGGGTTTGGGGGAGCAGTTCTTC. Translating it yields CASSVQGLGEQFF.